This is a list of T cell receptor beta chains from one sample in a study of PD-1 blockade in classical Hodgkin lymphoma. The method was immunoSEQ multiplex PCR; TCRdb's version includes in-frame clones alone and lacks a portion of them. The table records under 7,500 clones, around 84% of them present only once. Source: peripheral blood mononuclear cells (PBMCs), taken before the second cycle of nivolumab. The receptors here all came from a human donor with classical Hodgkin lymphoma. Each CDR3 is given with its conserved first and last residue. A D gene is named only where the DNA matches it firmly. Expanded clones get a size class; other rows say once, few or many, or leave the size out.

TRBV7-9	-	TRBJ1-6	-	CASSLEEGSPLHF	TGTGCCAGCAGCTTAGAAGAGGGTTCACCCCTCCACTTT
TRBV5-4	-	TRBJ2-4	-	CASSLVDGERNIQYF	TGTGCCAGCAGCCTGGTCGACGGGGAGAGAAACATTCAGTACTTC
TRBV11-2	-	TRBJ1-2	-	CASSLASQVNYGYTF	TGTGCCAGCAGCTTAGCATCCCAGGTTAATTATGGCTACACCTTC
TRBV6-1	-	TRBJ2-5	-	CASSLGPQETQYF	TGTGCCAGCAGCCTTGGACCCCAAGAGACCCAGTACTTC
TRBV6-5	-	TRBJ1-1	-	CASSYFGGTEAFF	TGTGCCAGCAGTTACTTTGGGGGCACTGAAGCTTTCTTT
TRBV5-4	-	TRBJ2-6	-	CASSLNSVSSGANVLTF	TGTGCCAGCAGCTTGAACAGTGTATCCTCTGGGGCCAACGTCCTGACTTTC
TRBV25-1	-	TRBJ1-4	-	CASSWGATNEKLFF	TGTGCCAGCAGCTGGGGGGCAACTAATGAAAAACTGTTTTTT
TRBV18	-	TRBJ2-1	TRBD2	CASSPRAAGVYNEQFF	TGTGCCAGCTCACCACGCGCAGCGGGAGTCTACAATGAGCAGTTCTTC
TRBV5-4	-	TRBJ2-1	-	CASTFSGNRGNNEQFF	TGTGCCAGCACCTTTTCGGGCAATCGAGGAAACAATGAGCAGTTCTTC
TRBV5-1	-	TRBJ2-5	TRBD2	CASSFWEGETQYF	TGCGCCAGCAGCTTTTGGGAGGGAGAGACCCAGTACTTC
TRBV5-4	-	TRBJ2-5	TRBD2	CASSPSGGAGETQYF	TGTGCCAGCAGCCCCAGCGGGGGGGCCGGGGAGACCCAGTACTTC
TRBV6-1	-	TRBJ1-1	-	CASTMVWSTEAFF	TGTGCCAGCACTATGGTTTGGTCCACTGAAGCTTTCTTT
TRBV11-2	-	TRBJ1-2	-	CASSNPTGALKGGYTF	TGTGCCAGCAGCAACCCCACCGGGGCCCTTAAGGGAGGCTACACCTTC
TRBV12-5	-	TRBJ1-6	-	CASGLEAYSPLHF	TGTGCTAGTGGTTTGGAGGCCTATTCACCCCTCCACTTT
TRBV13	-	TRBJ1-2	-	CASSPIELYGYTF	TGTGCCAGCAGCCCAATCGAGCTCTATGGCTACACCTTC
TRBV18	-	TRBJ2-4	-	CASSPPGGAGNIQYF	TGTGCCAGCTCACCACCAGGGGGGGCAGGAAACATTCAGTACTTC
TRBV6-6	-	TRBJ2-5	TRBD2	CASSYSKAGGQETQYF	TGTGCCAGCAGTTACTCGAAGGCGGGGGGCCAAGAGACCCAGTACTTC
TRBV13	-	TRBJ1-1	-	CASSVAGGGVGTEAFF	TGTGCCAGCAGCGTCGCAGGAGGGGGGGTGGGCACTGAAGCTTTCTTT
TRBV6-4	-	TRBJ2-2	TRBD1	CASSSDRRGQTGELFF	TGTGCCAGCAGCTCAGACAGAAGGGGGCAAACCGGGGAGCTGTTTTTT
TRBV6-6	once	TRBJ2-5	-	CASSYSPQFSQYF	TGTGCCAGCAGTTACTCGCCCCAATTCTCCCAGTACTTC
TRBV4-2	-	TRBJ1-1	-	CASSQGRSGGTDTEAFF	TGTGCCAGCAGCCAAGGTAGGTCCGGGGGTACGGACACTGAAGCTTTCTTT
TRBV5-1	-	TRBJ2-1	-	CASSLWAASSYNEQFF	TGCGCCAGCAGCTTGTGGGCCGCTAGCTCCTACAATGAGCAGTTCTTC
TRBV2	-	TRBJ1-6	-	CATSPRQFNSPLHF	TGTGCTACCTCCCCGAGACAGTTTAATTCACCCCTCCACTTT
TRBV5-1	-	TRBJ2-1	-	CASSHLRSSYNEQFF	TGCGCCAGCAGCCATCTGAGAAGCTCCTACAATGAGCAGTTCTTC
TRBV18	-	TRBJ2-4	-	CASSPSGALNIQYF	TGTGCCAGCTCACCTTCCGGGGCCTTAAACATTCAGTACTTC
TRBV19	-	TRBJ1-5	-	CASSKYRQPSNQPQHF	TGTGCCAGTAGTAAGTACCGACAGCCTAGCAATCAGCCCCAGCATTTT
TRBV2	-	TRBJ1-1	-	CASRVYMNTEAFF	TGTGCCAGCAGGGTGTACATGAACACTGAAGCTTTCTTT
TRBV9	-	TRBJ2-5	-	CASSVGAQETQYF	TGTGCCAGCAGCGTAGGGGCCCAAGAGACCCAGTACTTC
TRBV5-1	-	TRBJ2-5	-	CASSGETQYF	TGCGCCAGCAGCGGGGAGACCCAGTACTTC
TRBV4-1	-	TRBJ2-3	TRBD1	CASSHNYGQGGKDTQYF	TGCGCCAGCAGCCACAATTACGGACAGGGGGGGAAAGATACGCAGTATTTT
TRBV7-3	-	TRBJ2-3	-	CASSLTFGDTQYF	TGTGCCAGCAGCTTAACCTTCGGGGATACGCAGTATTTT
TRBV5-4	-	TRBJ1-2	-	CASRGTLNYGYTF	TGTGCCAGCCGAGGTACCCTAAACTATGGCTACACCTTC
TRBV10-3	-	TRBJ2-3	-	CAISTLGAQGADTQYF	TGTGCCATCAGCACTTTAGGGGCCCAGGGAGCAGATACGCAGTATTTT
TRBV5-1	once	TRBJ2-3	-	CASSWRPGDTQYF	TGCGCCAGCAGCTGGAGGCCAGGGGATACGCAGTATTTT
TRBV2	-	TRBJ2-1	TRBD2	CASSLAGGSSYNEQFF	TGTGCCAGCAGTCTAGCGGGAGGCAGCTCCTACAATGAGCAGTTCTTC
TRBV5-6	-	TRBJ1-5	TRBD1	CASSSQGDRQPQHF	TGTGCCAGCAGCTCGCAGGGGGATCGTCAGCCCCAGCATTTT
TRBV11-3	few	TRBJ1-2	-	CASSPDRNYGYTF	TGTGCCAGCAGTCCCGACAGAAACTATGGCTACACCTTC
TRBV18	once	TRBJ1-1	-	CASSPETEAFF	TGTGCCAGCTCACCGGAAACAGAAGCTTTCTTT
TRBV6-5	-	TRBJ2-5	-	CASSYRGAPKETQYF	TGTGCCAGCAGTTACAGGGGGGCCCCCAAAGAGACCCAGTACTTC
TRBV6-5	few	TRBJ1-6	TRBD1	CASSYSRTGIGSPLHF	TGTGCCAGCAGTTACTCGAGGACAGGGATAGGTTCACCCCTCCACTTT
TRBV7-3	-	TRBJ2-2	-	CASSLTRGTGLKTGELFF	TGTGCCAGCAGCTTAACGCGCGGGACGGGCCTTAAAACCGGGGAGCTGTTTTTT
TRBV7-9	-	TRBJ2-1	-	CASSLFSGEQFF	TGTGCCAGCAGCTTATTTTCGGGGGAGCAGTTCTTC
TRBV11-3	once	TRBJ2-3	TRBD1	CASSQGTVLSTDTQYF	TGTGCCAGCAGCCAAGGGACAGTTCTAAGCACAGATACGCAGTATTTT
TRBV30	few	TRBJ1-1	-	CAWNRGGLGTEAFF	TGTGCCTGGAACCGCGGGGGGCTGGGCACTGAAGCTTTCTTT
TRBV5-1	-	TRBJ1-1	-	CASSLGGGMNTEAFF	TGCGCCAGCAGCTTGGGTGGGGGAATGAACACTGAAGCTTTCTTT
TRBV27	-	TRBJ1-6	-	CASSDVRGAYNSPLHF	TGTGCCAGCAGTGATGTCCGGGGGGCATATAATTCACCCCTCCACTTT
TRBV10-3	-	TRBJ1-2	-	CAIRGEGGLNSHYGYTF	TGTGCCATCAGGGGGGAGGGGGGCCTCAACTCACACTATGGCTACACCTTC
TRBV4-1	-	TRBJ1-2	-	CASSQGRSDYGYTF	TGCGCCAGCAGCCAAGGTCGCAGCGACTATGGCTACACCTTC
TRBV5-4	-	TRBJ1-1	TRBD1	CASSLDHRGSMNTEAFF	TGTGCCAGCAGCTTAGACCACAGGGGATCAATGAACACTGAAGCTTTCTTT
TRBV4-1	-	TRBJ1-2	-	CASSQDLGFYGYTF	TGCGCCAGCAGCCAAGATTTAGGGTTCTATGGCTACACCTTC
TRBV30	few	TRBJ1-1	-	CAWSGGLGNTEAFF	TGTGCCTGGAGTGGGGGTCTGGGGAACACTGAAGCTTTCTTT
TRBV5-4	-	TRBJ1-1	TRBD1	CASSWGQKNTEAFF	TGTGCCAGCAGCTGGGGACAGAAGAACACTGAAGCTTTCTTT